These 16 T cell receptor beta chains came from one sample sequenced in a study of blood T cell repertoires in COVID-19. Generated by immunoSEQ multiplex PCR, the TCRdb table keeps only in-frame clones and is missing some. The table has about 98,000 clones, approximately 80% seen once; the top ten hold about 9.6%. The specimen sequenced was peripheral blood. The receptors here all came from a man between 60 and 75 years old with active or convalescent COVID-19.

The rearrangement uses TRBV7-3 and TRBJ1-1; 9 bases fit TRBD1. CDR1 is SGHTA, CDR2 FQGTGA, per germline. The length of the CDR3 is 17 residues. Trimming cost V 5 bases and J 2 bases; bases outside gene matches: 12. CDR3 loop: CASSHRGPGQGNTEAFF. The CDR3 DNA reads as TGTGCCAGCAGCCACCGTGGACCGGGACAGGGTAACACTGAAGCTTTCTTT.

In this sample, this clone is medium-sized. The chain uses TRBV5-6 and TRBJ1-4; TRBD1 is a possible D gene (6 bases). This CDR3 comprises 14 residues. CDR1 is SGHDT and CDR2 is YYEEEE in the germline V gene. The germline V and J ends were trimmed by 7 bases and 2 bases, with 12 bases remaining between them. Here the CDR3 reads CASCSGATNEKLFF. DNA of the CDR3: TGTGCCAGCTGCTCAGGGGCGACTAATGAAAAACTGTTTTTT. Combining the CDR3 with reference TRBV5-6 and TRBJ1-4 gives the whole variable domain DAGVTQSPTHLIKTRGQQVTLRCSPKSGHDTVSWYQQALGQGPQFIFQYYEEEERQRGNFPDRFSGHQFPNYSSELNVNALLLGDSALYLCASCSGATNEKLFFGSGTQLSVL.

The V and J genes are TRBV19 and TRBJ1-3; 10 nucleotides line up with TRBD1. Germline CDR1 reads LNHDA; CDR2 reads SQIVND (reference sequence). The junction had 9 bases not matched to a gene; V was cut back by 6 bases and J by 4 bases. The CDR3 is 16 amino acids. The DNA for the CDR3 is TGTGCCAGTAGGAAATCGACAGGGGGCGAGGGAAACACCATATATTTT. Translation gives CASRKSTGGEGNTIYF.

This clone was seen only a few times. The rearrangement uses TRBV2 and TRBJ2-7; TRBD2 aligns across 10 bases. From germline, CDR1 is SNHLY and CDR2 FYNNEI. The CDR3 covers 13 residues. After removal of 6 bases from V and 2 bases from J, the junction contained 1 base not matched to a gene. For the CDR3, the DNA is TGTGCCAGCAGGGGACTAGCGACCTACGAGCAGTACGTC. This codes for CASRGLATYEQYV.

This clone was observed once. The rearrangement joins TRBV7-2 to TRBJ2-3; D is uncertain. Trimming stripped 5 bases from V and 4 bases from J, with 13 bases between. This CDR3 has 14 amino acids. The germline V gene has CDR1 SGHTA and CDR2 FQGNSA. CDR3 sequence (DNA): TGTGCCAGCAGCCCCCAGGTGGGCCCAGATACGCAGTATTTT. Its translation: CASSPQVGPDTQYF.

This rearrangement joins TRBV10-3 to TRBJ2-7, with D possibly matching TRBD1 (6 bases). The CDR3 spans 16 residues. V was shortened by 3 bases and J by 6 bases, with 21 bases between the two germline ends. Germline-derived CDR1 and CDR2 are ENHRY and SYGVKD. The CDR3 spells CAISDSTGRQGGEQYF. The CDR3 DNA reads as TGTGCCATCAGTGACTCCACAGGGAGACAAGGTGGCGAGCAGTACTTC.

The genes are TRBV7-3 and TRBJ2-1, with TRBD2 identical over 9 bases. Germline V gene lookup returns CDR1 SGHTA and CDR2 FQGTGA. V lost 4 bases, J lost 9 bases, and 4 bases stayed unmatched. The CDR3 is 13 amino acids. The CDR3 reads CASSSETSGEQFF. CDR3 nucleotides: TGTGCCAGCAGCTCCGAGACTAGCGGTGAGCAGTTCTTC.

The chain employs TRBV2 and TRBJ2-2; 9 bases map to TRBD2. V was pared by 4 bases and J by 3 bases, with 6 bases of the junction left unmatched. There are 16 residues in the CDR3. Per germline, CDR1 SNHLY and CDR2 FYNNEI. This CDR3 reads CASSVRLAGHTGELFF. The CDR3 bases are TGTGCCAGCAGTGTACGGCTAGCGGGACACACCGGGGAGCTGTTTTTT.

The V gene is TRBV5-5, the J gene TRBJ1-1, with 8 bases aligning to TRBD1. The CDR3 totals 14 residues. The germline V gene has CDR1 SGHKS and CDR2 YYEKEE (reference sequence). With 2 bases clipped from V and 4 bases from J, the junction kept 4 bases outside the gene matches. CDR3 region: CASSFTQGGTEAFF. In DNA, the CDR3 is TGTGCCAGCAGCTTTACACAGGGGGGCACTGAAGCTTTCTTT.

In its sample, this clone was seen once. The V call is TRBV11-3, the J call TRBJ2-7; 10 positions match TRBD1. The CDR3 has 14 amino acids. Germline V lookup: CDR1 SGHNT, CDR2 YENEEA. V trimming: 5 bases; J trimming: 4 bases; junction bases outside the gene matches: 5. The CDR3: CASSDRGLSYEQYF. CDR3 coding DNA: TGTGCCAGCAGCGACAGGGGGCTGTCATACGAGCAGTACTTC.

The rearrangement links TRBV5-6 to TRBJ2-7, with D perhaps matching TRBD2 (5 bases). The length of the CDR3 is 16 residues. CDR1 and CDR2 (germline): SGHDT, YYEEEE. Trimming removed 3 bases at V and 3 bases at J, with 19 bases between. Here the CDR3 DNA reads TGTGCCAGCAGCTCCACTATAGCGCGATCCAACTACGAGCAGTACGTC. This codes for CASSSTIARSNYEQYV.

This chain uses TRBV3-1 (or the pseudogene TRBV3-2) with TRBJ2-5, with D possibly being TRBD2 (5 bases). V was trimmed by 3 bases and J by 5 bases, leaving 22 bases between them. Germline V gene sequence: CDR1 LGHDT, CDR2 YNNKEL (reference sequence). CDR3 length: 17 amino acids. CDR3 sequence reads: CASSQAEGWVEVETQYF. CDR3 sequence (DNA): TGTGCCAGCAGCCAGGCTGAGGGATGGGTCGAGGTGGAGACCCAGTACTTC.

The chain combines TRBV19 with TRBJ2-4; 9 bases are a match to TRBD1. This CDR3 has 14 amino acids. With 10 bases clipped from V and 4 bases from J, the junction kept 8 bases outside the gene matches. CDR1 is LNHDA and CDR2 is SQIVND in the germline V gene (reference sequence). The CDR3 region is CATTTGTGKNIQYF. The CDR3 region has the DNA TGTGCCACCACCACCGGGACAGGGAAAAACATTCAGTACTTC. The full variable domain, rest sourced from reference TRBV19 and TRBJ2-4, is DGGITQSPKYLFRKEGQNVTLSCEQNLNHDAMYWYRQDPGQGLRLIYYSQIVNDFQKGDIAEGYSVSREKKESFPLTVTSAQKNPTAFYLCATTTGTGKNIQYFGAGTRLSVL.

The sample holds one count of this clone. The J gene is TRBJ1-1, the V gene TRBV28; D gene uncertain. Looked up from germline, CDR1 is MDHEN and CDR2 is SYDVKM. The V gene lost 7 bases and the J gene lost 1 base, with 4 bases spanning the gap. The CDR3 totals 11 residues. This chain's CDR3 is CASIGNTEAFF. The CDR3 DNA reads TGTGCCAGCATCGGGAACACTGAAGCTTTCTTT.

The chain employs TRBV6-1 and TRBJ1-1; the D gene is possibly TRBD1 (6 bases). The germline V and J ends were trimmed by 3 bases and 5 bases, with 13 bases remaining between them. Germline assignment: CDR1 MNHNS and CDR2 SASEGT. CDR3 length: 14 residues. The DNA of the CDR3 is TGTGCCAGCAGTGAGCCTCAGGGGCGGACTGAAGCTTTCTTT. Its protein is CASSEPQGRTEAFF.

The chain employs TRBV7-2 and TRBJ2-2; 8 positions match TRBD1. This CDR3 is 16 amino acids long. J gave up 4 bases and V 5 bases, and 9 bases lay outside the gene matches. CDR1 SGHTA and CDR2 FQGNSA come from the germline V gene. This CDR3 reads CASSLQGAASTGELFF. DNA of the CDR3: TGTGCCAGCAGCCTCCAGGGGGCGGCGAGCACCGGGGAGCTGTTTTTT.